This T cell receptor (beta chain) stems from a study of regulatory T cells in long-lasting Graves disease. The study's findings and limits: Persistent disease was characterized by preferential usage of TRBV28, TRBJ1-2 and TRBJ2-5.

The CDR3 consists of 13 residues. The V and J ends lost 3 bases and 1 base respectively, with 6 bases between them. CDR1 is LGHDT, CDR2 YNNKEL, per germline (reference sequence). In regard to this clonotype: The antigen is not known.

CDR3 regions were amplified by Arm-PCR using iRepertoire HTBI primers to build TCR beta libraries. TCRdb redid the calling of the multiplex PCR reads with MiXCR, one entry per CDR3 protein. This table holds approximately 540,000 distinct CDR3 sequences, around 12% found once. Described time point: newly diagnosed GD, antithyroid drugs for less than 3 months. Isolated PBMC RNA provided the starting material for the TCR library. These data also featured in a second study, about T cells in Graves' hyperthyroidism and ophthalmopathy. This second study notes: For the diagnoses, clinical symptoms, serum thyroxine and TRAb, thyroid ultrasound and orbital computed tomography were used.

This TCR derives from a woman in her twenties or thirties with Graves disease. The material was peripheral blood mononuclear cells (PBMCs), obtained at new diagnosis, from a patient treated with antithyroid drugs. The chain recombines TRBV3-1 with TRBJ2-5; no clear D gene. In nucleotides, the CDR3 is TGTGCCAGCAGCCAGGGCTTCCAAGAGACCCAGTACTTC. Amino acid sequence: CASSQGFQETQYF.